A single sample is the source of the 22 T cell receptor beta chains below, sequenced in a study of shared clonotypes between healthy human individuals. Sequencing was performed with immunoSEQ multiplex PCR; in TCRdb, only in-frame clones are kept and a portion is missing. The data hold roughly 530,000 clones, with roughly 95% observed a single time. Sequencing input: naive CD4+ T cells sorted from blood. The subset here: CD45RA+ positively selected. The receptors were sampled from a woman younger than 45 in good health.

This chain uses TRBV15 with TRBJ2-7; tentatively, D is TRBD2 (7 bases). Trimming shortened V by 0 bases and J by 2 bases, and 11 bases separated the two germline ends. The germline gives CDR1 LNHNV, CDR2 YYDKDF (reference sequence). CDR3 size: 15 residues. The DNA for the CDR3 is TGTGCCACCAGCAGAGATCGGGGGGCCGCCTACGAGCAGTACTTC. It specifies CATSRDRGAAYEQYF.

The chain has TRBV5-5 and TRBJ2-7; 8 bases align to TRBD2. J was trimmed by 2 bases and V by 4 bases; bases with no gene match: 8. The germline gives CDR1 SGHKS, CDR2 YYEKEE (reference sequence). The CDR3 runs to 15 residues. This chain's CDR3 is CASSRSSGLTYEQYF. In DNA, the CDR3 is TGTGCCAGCAGCCGTTCTAGCGGGCTAACCTACGAGCAGTACTTC.

This clone was seen once. J is TRBJ2-6 and V is TRBV7-3; 8 nucleotides align to TRBD1. Germline CDR1 reads SGHTA; CDR2 reads FQGTGA. The V segment lost 6 bases and the J segment 0 bases; nucleotides outside the gene matches: 4. The CDR3 consists of 16 residues. CDR3 DNA sequence: TGTGCCAGCAGGGGGACAGGAAACTCTGGGGCCAACGTCCTGACTTTC. Amino acids: CASRGTGNSGANVLTF.

The chain employs TRBV9 and TRBJ2-3; TRBD2 matches 14 bases. This CDR3 is built from 18 residues. Germline values: CDR1 SGDLS, CDR2 YYNGEE. Trimming at V came to 5 bases and at J to 0 bases, leaving 8 bases not matched to a gene. CDR3 bases: TGTGCCAGCAGTCTCGGACTAGCGGGAGGCGCTAGCACAGATACGCAGTATTTT. This sequence encodes CASSLGLAGGASTDTQYF.

This chain connects TRBV18 to TRBJ1-2, with unresolved D. V was pared by 3 bases and J by 0 bases, with 5 bases between. The CDR3 runs 13 residues. Germline CDR1 is KGHSH and CDR2 is LQKENI. The CDR3 reads CASSPSSNYGYTF. CDR3 coding DNA: TGTGCCAGCTCACCCTCGTCTAACTATGGCTACACCTTC. The full variable domain, completed using reference TRBV18 and TRBJ1-2, is NAGVMQNPRHLVRRRGQEARLRCSPMKGHSHVYWYRQLPEEGLKFMVYLQKENIIDESGMPKERFSAEFPKEGPSILRIQQVVRGDSAAYFCASSPSSNYGYTFGSGTRLTVV.

J is TRBJ1-5 and V is TRBV6-5; D perhaps matches TRBD1 (5 bases). In germline, CDR1 is MNHEY, CDR2 SVGAGI. Trimming took 5 bases from V and 2 from J, leaving 13 bases between them. CDR3 length: 15 amino acids. The DNA for the CDR3 is TGTGCCAGCAGTCCTACAGGATTTGGCAATCAGCCCCAGCATTTT. This translates into CASSPTGFGNQPQHF.

This sequence joins TRBV28 and TRBJ2-7; 9 bases fit TRBD1. The CDR3 consists of 16 residues. With V trimmed by 6 bases and J by 3 bases, 12 bases remained unmatched. Germline V gene lookup returns CDR1 MDHEN and CDR2 SYDVKM. The CDR3, as DNA: TGTGCCAGCAGGGAGAGGGGGACAGGGTTGTACTACGAGCAGTACTTC. Protein: CASRERGTGLYYEQYF. Full variable domain (rest looked up from reference TRBV28 and TRBJ2-7): DVKVTQSSRYLVKRTGEKVFLECVQDMDHENMFWYRQDPGLGLRLIYFSYDVKMKEKGDIPEGYSVSREKKERFSLILESASTNQTSMYLCASRERGTGLYYEQYFGPGTRLTVT.

The V and J genes are TRBV6-4 and TRBJ1-5, with 9 positions matching TRBD1. CDR1 is MRHNA and CDR2 is SNTAGT in the germline V gene. The CDR3 totals 15 residues. The V segment lost 3 bases and the J segment 6 bases; nucleotides outside the gene matches: 6. CDR3 sequence (DNA): TGTGCCAGCAGTGAACAGGGGGCTCCCGGTCAGCCCCAGCATTTT. Amino acids: CASSEQGAPGQPQHF.

The CDR3 loop is CASSATGYSEKLFF. Here the CDR3 DNA reads TGTGCCAGCAGTGCGACAGGGTATTCTGAAAAACTGTTTTTT. This chain uses TRBV6-5 with TRBJ1-4, with 7 bases that match TRBD1. CDR1 and CDR2 from the germline V gene are MNHEY and SVGAGI. This CDR3 contains 14 residues. V gave up 5 bases and J gave up 7 bases; unmatched junction bases: 7.

A word on this clone: This sample includes further DNA sequences coding for the same CDR3. The rearrangement uses TRBV19 and TRBJ2-5, with D unclear. CDR3 length: 12 residues. The germline V gene encodes CDR1 LNHDA and CDR2 SQIVND (reference sequence). V gave up 5 bases and J gave up 2 bases, with 6 bases separating them. The DNA for the CDR3 is TGTGCCAGTAGTGTCCCGCAAGAGACCCAGTACTTC. This encodes CASSVPQETQYF.

In DNA form, the CDR3 reads TGTGCCTGGAGCCCTGGGAGATCTGAGCAGTTCTTC. Translating it yields CAWSPGRSEQFF. V is TRBV30 and J is TRBJ2-1; a weak D match, TRBD2 (5 bases). The CDR3 runs 12 residues. Germline CDR1 is GTSNPN and CDR2 is SVGIG (reference sequence). V was cut by 3 bases and J by 9 bases, with 12 bases left in between.

This chain connects TRBV5-1 to TRBJ2-7, with 11 bases matching TRBD2. Per germline, CDR1 SGHRS and CDR2 YFSETQ. The CDR3 is 16 residues long. V trimming: 3 bases; J trimming: 1 base; junction bases outside the gene matches: 6. CDR3 loop: CASSSFGLAGSYEQYF. The CDR3 region has the DNA TGCGCCAGCAGCTCTTTCGGACTAGCGGGTTCCTACGAGCAGTACTTC.

This rearrangement joins TRBV9 to TRBJ2-5, with TRBD2 matching over 8 bases. With 3 bases clipped from V and 5 bases from J, the junction kept 12 bases outside the gene matches. The CDR3 runs to 16 residues. Germline loops: CDR1 SGDLS, CDR2 YYNGEE. CDR3 sequence reads: CASSAVAGLPVETQYF. For the CDR3, the DNA is TGTGCCAGCAGCGCCGTAGCGGGGCTCCCGGTGGAGACCCAGTACTTC.

The rearrangement joins TRBV28 to TRBJ1-2; D ambiguous. The ends were cut back, 1 base at V and 7 bases at J, with 10 bases in the middle. Germline lookup yields CDR1 MDHEN and CDR2 SYDVKM. The CDR3 covers 13 residues. CDR3: CASSLSVSAGYTF. The CDR3 DNA is TGTGCCAGCAGTTTATCTGTTTCCGCTGGCTACACCTTC.

The J gene is TRBJ2-7, the V gene TRBV7-9, with 10 positions matching TRBD2. Trimming cost V 4 bases and J 3 bases; bases outside gene matches: 6. The CDR3 is made up of 15 amino acids. Germline V gene lookup returns CDR1 SEHNR and CDR2 FQNEAQ (reference sequence). The chain's CDR3 is CASSSVAGGYYEQYF. CDR3 nucleotides: TGTGCCAGCAGCTCGGTAGCGGGAGGTTACTACGAGCAGTACTTC.

J is TRBJ1-2 and V is TRBV12-5, with TRBD1 as a possible D gene (6 bases). This CDR3 is built from 15 residues. Trimming cost V 9 bases and J 2 bases, with 19 bases left between them. From germline, CDR1 is LGHNT and CDR2 FRNRAP. The CDR3 coding sequence is TGTGCTAGGTCTCAGGGGACACTGATCAACTATGGCTACACCTTC. It yields the protein CARSQGTLINYGYTF.

The V and J genes are TRBV10-2 and TRBJ2-7, with 8 bases matching TRBD1. The CDR3 contains 13 residues. Germline lookup yields CDR1 WSHSY and CDR2 SAAADI. V gave up 5 bases and J gave up 6 bases; unmatched junction bases: 6. Here the CDR3 DNA reads TGCGCCAGCAGTTATGGGACAGGTGGCGAGCAGTACTTC. It specifies CASSYGTGGEQYF.

In this sample, this clone turned up once. The genes are TRBV4-1 and TRBJ2-3, with D uncertain. The CDR3 spans 13 residues. Trimming left V 0 bases short and J 8 bases short, with 9 bases between. The germline V gene encodes CDR1 MGHRA and CDR2 YSYEKL. DNA of the CDR3: TGCGCCAGCAGCCAAGAGGGTGTGGGTACGCAGTATTTT. Residues: CASSQEGVGTQYF.

CDR3 nucleotide sequence: TGTGCCAGCAGTGAAGGATGGGCGTCCCATCAGCCCCAGCATTTT. As protein: CASSEGWASHQPQHF. The chain couples TRBV6-1 to TRBJ1-5, with D uncertain. V lost 1 base and J 5 bases, leaving 12 bases between the germline ends. Germline CDR1 MNHNS, CDR2 SASEGT. The CDR3 contains 15 residues.

This clone appeared a single time. The CDR3 DNA follows: TGTGCCAGCAGTTCACGGAACCCCGCTGGCAATCAGCCCCAGCATTTT. Translation: CASSSRNPAGNQPQHF. This chain connects TRBV27 to TRBJ1-5; unclear D gene. Germline V gives CDR1 MNHEY, CDR2 SMNVEV (reference sequence). Trimming removed 4 bases at V and 2 bases at J, with 15 bases between. The CDR3 covers 16 residues.

The chain combines TRBV19 with TRBJ2-7; 7 bases fit TRBD2. The V and J ends lost 3 bases and 5 bases, in that order; junction bases with no gene match: 7. CDR3 length: 14 residues. Germline V lookup: CDR1 LNHDA, CDR2 SQIVND (reference sequence). The CDR3 DNA follows: TGTGCCAGTAGTATTGGGAGGGAGAAAGACGAGCAGTACTTC. Protein sequence: CASSIGREKDEQYF.

This chain links TRBV30 with TRBJ2-1; TRBD2 aligns across 14 bases. The V gene end was trimmed by 0 bases and the J gene end by 8 bases; junction bases not matched to a gene: 9. Germline V gene lookup returns CDR1 GTSNPN and CDR2 SVGIG (reference sequence). The CDR3 has 17 amino acids. The CDR3 coding sequence is TGTGCCTGGAGTGTATCTAGGACTAGCGGGAGGTTAGATGAGCAGTTCTTC. Translation gives CAWSVSRTSGRLDEQFF.